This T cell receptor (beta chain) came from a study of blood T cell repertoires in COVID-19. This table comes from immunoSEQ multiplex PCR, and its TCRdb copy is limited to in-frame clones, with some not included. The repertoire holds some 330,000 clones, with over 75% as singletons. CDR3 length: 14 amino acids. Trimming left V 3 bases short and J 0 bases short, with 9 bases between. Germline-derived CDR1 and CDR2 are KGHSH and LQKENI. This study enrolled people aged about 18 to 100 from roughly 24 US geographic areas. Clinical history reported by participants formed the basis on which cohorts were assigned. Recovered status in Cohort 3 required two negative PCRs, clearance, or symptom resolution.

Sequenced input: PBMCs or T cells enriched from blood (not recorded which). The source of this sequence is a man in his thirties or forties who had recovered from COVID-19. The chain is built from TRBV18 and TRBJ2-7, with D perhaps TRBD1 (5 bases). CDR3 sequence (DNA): TGTGCCAGCTCACCGCTAGGGGACTCCTACGAGCAGTACTTC. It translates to CASSPLGDSYEQYF.